This TCR beta chain came from a study of blood T cell repertoires in COVID-19. About the study: Samples came from the United States, Italy and Spain, spanning acute and convalescent COVID-19. T cells, B-cell-depleted T cells, or PBMCs supplied cDNA or gDNA.

Original data processing: Reference gene primer amplification gave estimated nucleated cell counts. Sequencing was performed with immunoSEQ multiplex PCR; in TCRdb, only in-frame clones are kept and a portion is missing. The D gene and trimming were derived from the DNA, and the V and J assignments and clone size from that table. The data hold about 230,000 clones, with approximately 87% observed a single time. J was trimmed by 6 bases and V by 4 bases; bases with no gene match: 9. The germline V gene encodes CDR1 GTSNPN and CDR2 SVGIG (reference sequence). The CDR3 is 14 residues long. J is TRBJ1-2 and V is TRBV30; 9 bases align to TRBD1. The source of this sequence is a woman in her fifties or sixties in a cohort exposed to, infected with or recovered from COVID-19 (not recorded which). Sequencing was done on a sample of PBMCs or T cells enriched from blood (not recorded which). CDR3 loop: CAWNRFRTGDGYTF. CDR3 DNA sequence: TGTGCCTGGAATCGATTTCGGACAGGGGATGGCTACACCTTC.